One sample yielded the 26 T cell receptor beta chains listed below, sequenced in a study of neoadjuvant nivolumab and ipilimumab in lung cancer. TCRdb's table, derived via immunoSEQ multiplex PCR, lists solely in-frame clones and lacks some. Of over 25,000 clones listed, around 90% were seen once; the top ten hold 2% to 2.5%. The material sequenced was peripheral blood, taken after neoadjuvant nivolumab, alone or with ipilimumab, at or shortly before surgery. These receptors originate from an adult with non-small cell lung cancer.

The CDR3 reads CSVGQGFTGELFF. For the CDR3, the DNA is TGCAGCGTTGGGCAGGGGTTTACCGGGGAGCTGTTTTTT. V is TRBV29-1 and J is TRBJ2-2; D possibly corresponds to TRBD1 (6 bases). CDR1 is SQVTM, CDR2 ANQGSEA, per germline. V shed 4 bases and J shed 5 bases, with 11 bases lying between them. CDR3 length equals 13 residues.

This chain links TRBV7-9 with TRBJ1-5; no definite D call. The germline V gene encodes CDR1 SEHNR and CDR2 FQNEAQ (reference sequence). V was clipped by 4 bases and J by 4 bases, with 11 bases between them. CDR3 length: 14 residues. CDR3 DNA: TGTGCCAGCAGCTCAGTTGGAGGGAATCAGCCCCAGCATTTT. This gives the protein CASSSVGGNQPQHF.

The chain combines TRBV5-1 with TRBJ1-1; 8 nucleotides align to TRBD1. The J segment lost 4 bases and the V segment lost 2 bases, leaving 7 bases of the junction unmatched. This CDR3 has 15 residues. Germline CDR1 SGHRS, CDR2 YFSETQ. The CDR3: CASSFGQGLVTEAFF. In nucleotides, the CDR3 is TGCGCCAGCAGCTTCGGACAGGGTTTGGTCACTGAAGCTTTCTTT. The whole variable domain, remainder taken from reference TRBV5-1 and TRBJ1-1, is KAGVTQTPRYLIKTRGQQVTLSCSPISGHRSVSWYQQTPGQGLQFLFEYFSETQRNKGNFPGRFSGRQFSNSRSEMNVSTLELGDSALYLCASSFGQGLVTEAFFGQGTRLTVV.

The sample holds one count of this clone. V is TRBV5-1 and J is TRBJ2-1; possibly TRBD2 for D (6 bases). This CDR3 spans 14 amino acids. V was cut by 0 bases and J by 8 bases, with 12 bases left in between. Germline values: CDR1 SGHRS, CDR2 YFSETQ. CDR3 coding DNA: TGCGCCAGCAGCTTGGAGGGCGGGACGTATGAGCAGTTCTTC. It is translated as CASSLEGGTYEQFF. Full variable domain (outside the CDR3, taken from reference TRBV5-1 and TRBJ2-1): KAGVTQTPRYLIKTRGQQVTLSCSPISGHRSVSWYQQTPGQGLQFLFEYFSETQRNKGNFPGRFSGRQFSNSRSEMNVSTLELGDSALYLCASSLEGGTYEQFFGPGTRLTVL.

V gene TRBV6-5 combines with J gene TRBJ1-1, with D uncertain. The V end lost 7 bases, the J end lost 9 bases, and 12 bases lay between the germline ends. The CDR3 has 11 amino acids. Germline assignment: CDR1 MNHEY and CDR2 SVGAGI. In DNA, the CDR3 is TGTGCCAGCACCTATGACACCAAAGCTTTCTTT. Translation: CASTYDTKAFF.

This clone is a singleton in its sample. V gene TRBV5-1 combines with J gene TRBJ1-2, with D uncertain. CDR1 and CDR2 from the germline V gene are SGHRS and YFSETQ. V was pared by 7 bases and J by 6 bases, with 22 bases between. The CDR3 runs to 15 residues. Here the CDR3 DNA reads TGCGCCAGCTCGCCATTGGACGGGTTGAGGAATGGCTACACCTTC. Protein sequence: CASSPLDGLRNGYTF.

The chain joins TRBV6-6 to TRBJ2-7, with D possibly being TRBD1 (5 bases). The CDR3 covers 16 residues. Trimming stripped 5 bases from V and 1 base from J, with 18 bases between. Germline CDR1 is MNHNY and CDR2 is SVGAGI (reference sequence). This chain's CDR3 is CASSPQGAAFSYEQYF. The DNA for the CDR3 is TGTGCCAGCAGTCCCCAAGGGGCAGCCTTTTCCTACGAGCAGTACTTC.

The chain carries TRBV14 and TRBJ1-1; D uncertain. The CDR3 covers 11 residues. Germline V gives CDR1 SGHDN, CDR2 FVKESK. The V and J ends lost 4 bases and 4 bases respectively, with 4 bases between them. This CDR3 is CASSRLTEAFF. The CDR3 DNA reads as TGTGCCAGCAGCCGGCTCACTGAAGCTTTCTTT.

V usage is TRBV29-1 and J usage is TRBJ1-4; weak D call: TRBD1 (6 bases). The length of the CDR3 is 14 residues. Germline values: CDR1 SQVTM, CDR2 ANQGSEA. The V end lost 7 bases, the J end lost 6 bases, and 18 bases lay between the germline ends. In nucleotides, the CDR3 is TGCAGCGGTGGGGGCCGGGCAGGGGATGAAAAACTGTTTTTT. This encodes CSGGGRAGDEKLFF.

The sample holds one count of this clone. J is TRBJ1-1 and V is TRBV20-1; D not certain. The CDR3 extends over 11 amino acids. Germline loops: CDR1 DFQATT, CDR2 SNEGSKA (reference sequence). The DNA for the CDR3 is TGCAGCCCCGAGGTGAACACTGAAGCTTTCTTT. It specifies CSPEVNTEAFF.

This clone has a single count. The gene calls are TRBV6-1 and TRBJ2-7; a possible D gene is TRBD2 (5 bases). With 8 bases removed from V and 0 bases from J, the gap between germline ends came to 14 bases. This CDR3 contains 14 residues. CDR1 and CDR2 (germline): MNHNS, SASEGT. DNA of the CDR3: TGTGCCAGCCGAGGCGGGCCTAGCTCCTACGAGCAGTACTTC. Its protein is CASRGGPSSYEQYF.

The CDR3 DNA is TGTGCCAGCGGGAACAGGAGCAATCAGCCCCAGCATTTT. Its translation: CASGNRSNQPQHF. The chain is built from TRBV27 and TRBJ1-5, with D possibly TRBD1 on 5 matching bases. The germline CDR1 and CDR2 sequences are MNHEY and SMNVEV (reference sequence). Trimming took off 8 bases at V and 1 base at J, with 9 bases between the two ends. The CDR3 sequence is 13 residues long.

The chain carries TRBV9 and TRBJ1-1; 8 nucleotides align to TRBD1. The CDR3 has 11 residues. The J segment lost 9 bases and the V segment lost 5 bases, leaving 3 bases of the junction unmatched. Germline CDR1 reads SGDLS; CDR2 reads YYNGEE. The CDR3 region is CASRRQGKAFF. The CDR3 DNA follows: TGTGCCAGCAGGAGACAGGGGAAAGCTTTCTTT.

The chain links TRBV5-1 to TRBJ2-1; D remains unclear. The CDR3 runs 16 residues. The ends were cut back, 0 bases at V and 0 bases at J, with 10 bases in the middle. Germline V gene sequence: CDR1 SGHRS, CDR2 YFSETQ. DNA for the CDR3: TGCGCCAGCAGCTTGGGGGGTTCTAGCTCCTACAATGAGCAGTTCTTC. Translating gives CASSLGGSSSYNEQFF. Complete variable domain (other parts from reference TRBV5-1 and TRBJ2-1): KAGVTQTPRYLIKTRGQQVTLSCSPISGHRSVSWYQQTPGQGLQFLFEYFSETQRNKGNFPGRFSGRQFSNSRSEMNVSTLELGDSALYLCASSLGGSSSYNEQFFGPGTRLTVL.

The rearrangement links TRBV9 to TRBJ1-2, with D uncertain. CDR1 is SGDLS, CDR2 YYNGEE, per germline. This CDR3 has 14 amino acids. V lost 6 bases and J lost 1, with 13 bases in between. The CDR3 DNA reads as TGTGCCAGCAATAGAGACCCAATTAACTATGGCTACACCTTC. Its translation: CASNRDPINYGYTF. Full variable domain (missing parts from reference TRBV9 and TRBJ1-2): DSGVTQTPKHLITATGQRVTLRCSPRSGDLSVYWYQQSLDQGLQFLIQYYNGEERAKGNILERFSAQQFPDLHSELNLSSLELGDSALYFCASNRDPINYGYTFGSGTRLTVV.

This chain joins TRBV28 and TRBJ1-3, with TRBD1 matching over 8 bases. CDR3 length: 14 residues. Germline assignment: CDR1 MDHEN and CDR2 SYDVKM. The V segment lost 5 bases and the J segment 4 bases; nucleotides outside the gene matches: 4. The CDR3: CASSGDRRGNTIYF. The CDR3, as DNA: TGTGCCAGCAGTGGGGACAGGAGAGGAAACACCATATATTTT. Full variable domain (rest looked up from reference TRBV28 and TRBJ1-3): DVKVTQSSRYLVKRTGEKVFLECVQDMDHENMFWYRQDPGLGLRLIYFSYDVKMKEKGDIPEGYSVSREKKERFSLILESASTNQTSMYLCASSGDRRGNTIYFGEGSWLTVV.

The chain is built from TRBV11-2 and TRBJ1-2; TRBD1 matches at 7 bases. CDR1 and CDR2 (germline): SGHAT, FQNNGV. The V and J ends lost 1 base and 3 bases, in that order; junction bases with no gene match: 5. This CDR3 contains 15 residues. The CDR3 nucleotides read TGTGCCAGCAGCTTAGGGGCCGGGACAGACTATGGCTACACCTTC. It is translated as CASSLGAGTDYGYTF.

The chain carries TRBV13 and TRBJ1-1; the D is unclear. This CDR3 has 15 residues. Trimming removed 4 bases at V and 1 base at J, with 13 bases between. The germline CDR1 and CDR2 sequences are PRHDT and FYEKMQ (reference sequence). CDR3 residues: CASSYRVHPNTEAFF. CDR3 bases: TGTGCCAGCAGCTACCGGGTTCACCCGAACACTGAAGCTTTCTTT.

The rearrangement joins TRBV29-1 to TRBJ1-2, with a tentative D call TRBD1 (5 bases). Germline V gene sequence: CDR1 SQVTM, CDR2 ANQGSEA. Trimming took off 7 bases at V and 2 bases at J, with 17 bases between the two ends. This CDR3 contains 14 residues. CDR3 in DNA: TGCAGCGGACAGACCGAGGGGCTAAACTATGGCTACACCTTC. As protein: CSGQTEGLNYGYTF.

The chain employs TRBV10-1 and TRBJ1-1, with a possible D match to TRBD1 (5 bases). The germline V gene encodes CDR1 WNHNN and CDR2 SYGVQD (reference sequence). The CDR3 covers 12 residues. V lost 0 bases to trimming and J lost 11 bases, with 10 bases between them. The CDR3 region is CASSESGPGAFF. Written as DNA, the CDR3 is TGCGCCAGCAGTGAGTCGGGACCGGGGGCTTTCTTT.

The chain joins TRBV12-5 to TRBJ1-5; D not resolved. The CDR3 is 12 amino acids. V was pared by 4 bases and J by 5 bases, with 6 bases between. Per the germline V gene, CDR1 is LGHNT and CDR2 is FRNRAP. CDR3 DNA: TGTGCTAGTGGTTCCGAGTATCAGCCCCAGCATTTT. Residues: CASGSEYQPQHF.

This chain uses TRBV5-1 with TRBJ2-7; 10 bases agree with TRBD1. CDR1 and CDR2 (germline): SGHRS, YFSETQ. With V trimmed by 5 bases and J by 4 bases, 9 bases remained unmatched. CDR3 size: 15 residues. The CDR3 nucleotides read TGCGCCAGCAGGGGGTTCCGGGACAGGGGTTACGAGCAGTACTTC. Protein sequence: CASRGFRDRGYEQYF.

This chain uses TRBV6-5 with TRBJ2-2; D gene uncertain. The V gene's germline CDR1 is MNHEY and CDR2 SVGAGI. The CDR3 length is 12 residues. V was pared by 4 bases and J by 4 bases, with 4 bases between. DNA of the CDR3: TGTGCCAGCAGTTTTACCACCGGGGAGCTGTTTTTT. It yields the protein CASSFTTGELFF.

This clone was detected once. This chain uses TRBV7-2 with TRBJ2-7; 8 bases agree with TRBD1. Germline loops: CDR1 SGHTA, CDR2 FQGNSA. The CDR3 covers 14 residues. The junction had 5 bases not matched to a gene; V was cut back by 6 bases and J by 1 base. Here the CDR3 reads CASRNTGGSYEQYF. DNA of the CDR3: TGTGCCAGCAGGAATACAGGGGGTTCCTACGAGCAGTACTTC. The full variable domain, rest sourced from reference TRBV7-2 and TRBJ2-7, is GAGVSQSPSNKVTEKGKDVELRCDPISGHTALYWYRQSLGQGLEFLIYFQGNSAPDKSGLPSDRFSAERTGGSVSTLTIQRTQQEDSAVYLCASRNTGGSYEQYFGPGTRLTVT.

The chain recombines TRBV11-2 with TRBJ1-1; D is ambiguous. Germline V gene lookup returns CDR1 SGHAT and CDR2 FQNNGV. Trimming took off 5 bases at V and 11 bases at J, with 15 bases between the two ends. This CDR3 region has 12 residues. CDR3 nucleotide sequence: TGTGCCAGCAGCCGGTCCGTCCTAGGGGCTTTCTTT. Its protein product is CASSRSVLGAFF.

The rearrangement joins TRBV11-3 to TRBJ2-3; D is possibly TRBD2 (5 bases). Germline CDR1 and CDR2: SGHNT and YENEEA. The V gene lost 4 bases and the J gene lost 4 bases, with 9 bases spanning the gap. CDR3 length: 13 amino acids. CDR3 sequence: CASSSGRADTQYF. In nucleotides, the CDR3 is TGTGCCAGCAGCTCCGGGCGGGCAGATACGCAGTATTTT. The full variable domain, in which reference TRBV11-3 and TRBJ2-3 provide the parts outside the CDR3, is EAGVVQSPRYKIIEKKQPVAFWCNPISGHNTLYWYLQNLGQGPELLIRYENEEAVDDSQLPKDRFSAERLKGVDSTLKIQPAELGDSAVYLCASSSGRADTQYFGPGTRLTVL.